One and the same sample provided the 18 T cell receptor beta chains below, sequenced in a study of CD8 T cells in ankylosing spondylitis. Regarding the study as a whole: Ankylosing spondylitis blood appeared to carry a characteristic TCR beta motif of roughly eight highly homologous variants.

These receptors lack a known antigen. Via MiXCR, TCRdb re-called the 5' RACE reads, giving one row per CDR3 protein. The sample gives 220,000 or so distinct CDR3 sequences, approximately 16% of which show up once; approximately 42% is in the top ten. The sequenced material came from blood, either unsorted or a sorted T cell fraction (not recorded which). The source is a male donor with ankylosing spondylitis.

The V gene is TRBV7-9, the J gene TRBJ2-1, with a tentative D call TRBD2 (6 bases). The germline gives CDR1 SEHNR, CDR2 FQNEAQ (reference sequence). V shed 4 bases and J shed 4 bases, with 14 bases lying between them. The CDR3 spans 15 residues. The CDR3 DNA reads TGTGCCAGCAGCTCCCCGGGCGGGAATTACAATGAGCAGTTCTTC. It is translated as CASSSPGGNYNEQFF.

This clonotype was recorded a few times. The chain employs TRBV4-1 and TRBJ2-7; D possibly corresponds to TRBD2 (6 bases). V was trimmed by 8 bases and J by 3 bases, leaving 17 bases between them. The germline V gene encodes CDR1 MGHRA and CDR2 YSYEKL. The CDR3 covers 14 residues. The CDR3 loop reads CASSAGTSYYEQYF. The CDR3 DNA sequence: TGCGCCAGCTCTGCCGGGACTTCCTACTACGAGCAGTACTTC.

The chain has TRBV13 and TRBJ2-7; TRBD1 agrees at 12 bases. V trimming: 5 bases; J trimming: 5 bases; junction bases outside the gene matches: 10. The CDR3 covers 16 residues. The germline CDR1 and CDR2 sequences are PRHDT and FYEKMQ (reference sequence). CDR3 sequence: CASSLALGQGAHEQYF. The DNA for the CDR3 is TGTGCCAGCAGCCTTGCCTTGGGACAGGGGGCCCACGAGCAGTACTTC.

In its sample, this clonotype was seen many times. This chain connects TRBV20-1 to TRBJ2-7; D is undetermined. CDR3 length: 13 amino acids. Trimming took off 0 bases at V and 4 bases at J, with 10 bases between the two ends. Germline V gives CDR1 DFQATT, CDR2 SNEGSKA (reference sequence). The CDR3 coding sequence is TGCAGTGCTAGAGATCTAAGGGAATACGAGCAGTACTTC. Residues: CSARDLREYEQYF.

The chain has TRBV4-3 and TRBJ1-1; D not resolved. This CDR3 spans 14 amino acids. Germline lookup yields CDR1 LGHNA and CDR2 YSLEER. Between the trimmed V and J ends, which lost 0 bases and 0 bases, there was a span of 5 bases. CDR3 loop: CASSQDRMNTEAFF. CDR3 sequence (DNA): TGCGCCAGCAGCCAAGATCGGATGAACACTGAAGCTTTCTTT.

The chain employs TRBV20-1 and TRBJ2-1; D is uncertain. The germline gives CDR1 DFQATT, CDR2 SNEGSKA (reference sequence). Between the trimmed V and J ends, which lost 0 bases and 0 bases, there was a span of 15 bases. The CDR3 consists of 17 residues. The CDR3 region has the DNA TGCAGTGCTAGAGATCCGGTGGAAGAGAGCTCCTACAATGAGCAGTTCTTC. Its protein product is CSARDPVEESSYNEQFF.

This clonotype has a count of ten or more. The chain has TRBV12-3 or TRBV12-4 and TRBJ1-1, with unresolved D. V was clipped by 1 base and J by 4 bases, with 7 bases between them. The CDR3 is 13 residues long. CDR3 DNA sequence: TGTGCCAGCAGTTTAGTGGGCGGCACTGAAGCTTTCTTT. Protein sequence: CASSLVGGTEAFF.

The CDR3 DNA reads as TGTGCCAGCAGCGCCGGGACAGGGACCGAGCAGTACTTC. Residues: CASSAGTGTEQYF. J is TRBJ2-7 and V is TRBV7-6, with 9 bases fitting TRBD1. Unmatched junction bases numbered 5, after V lost 5 bases and J lost 6 bases. This CDR3 is 13 amino acids long. Germline CDR1 SGHVS, CDR2 FNYEAQ.

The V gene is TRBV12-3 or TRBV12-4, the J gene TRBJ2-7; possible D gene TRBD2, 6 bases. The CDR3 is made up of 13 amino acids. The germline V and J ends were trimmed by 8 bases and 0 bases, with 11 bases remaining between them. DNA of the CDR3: TGTGCCAGCTGCCGCGGGGACTCCTACGAGCAGTACTTC. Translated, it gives CASCRGDSYEQYF.

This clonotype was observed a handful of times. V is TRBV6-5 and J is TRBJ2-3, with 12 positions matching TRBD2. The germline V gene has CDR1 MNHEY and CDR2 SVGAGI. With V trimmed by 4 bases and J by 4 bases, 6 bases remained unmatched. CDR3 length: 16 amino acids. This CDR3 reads CASSLTSGGSADTQYF. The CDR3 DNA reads TGTGCCAGCAGTTTGACTAGCGGGGGATCGGCAGATACGCAGTATTTT.

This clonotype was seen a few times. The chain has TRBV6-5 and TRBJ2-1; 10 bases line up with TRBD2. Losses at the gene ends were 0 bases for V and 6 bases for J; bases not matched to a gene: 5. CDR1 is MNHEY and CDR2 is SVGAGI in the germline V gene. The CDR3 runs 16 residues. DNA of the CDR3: TGTGCCAGCAGTTACTCTGAGCGGGGGGGCATCAATGAGCAGTTCTTC. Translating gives CASSYSERGGINEQFF.

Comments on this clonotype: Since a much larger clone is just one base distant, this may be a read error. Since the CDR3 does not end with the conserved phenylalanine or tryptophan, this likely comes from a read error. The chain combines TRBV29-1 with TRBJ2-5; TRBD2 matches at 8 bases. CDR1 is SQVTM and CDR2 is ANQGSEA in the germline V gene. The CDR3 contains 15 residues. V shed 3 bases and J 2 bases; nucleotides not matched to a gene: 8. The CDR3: CSVDGREADQETQYL. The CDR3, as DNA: TGCAGCGTTGACGGGCGGGAGGCGGATCAAGAGACCCAGTACCTC.

The CDR3 bases are TGCGCCAGCAGCCCAGGACAGGGATCGGACATTCAGTACTTC. Its translation: CASSPGQGSDIQYF. The V gene is TRBV4-1, the J gene TRBJ2-4; TRBD1 aligns across 8 bases. Trimming cost V 4 bases and J 8 bases; bases outside gene matches: 7. Germline CDR1 reads MGHRA; CDR2 reads YSYEKL. The CDR3 contains 14 residues.

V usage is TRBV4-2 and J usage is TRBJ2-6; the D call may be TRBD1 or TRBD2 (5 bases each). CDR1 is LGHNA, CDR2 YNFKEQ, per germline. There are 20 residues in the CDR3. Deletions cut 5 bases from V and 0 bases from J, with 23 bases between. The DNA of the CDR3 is TGTGCCAGCAGCAAAACCTGGGGGACGGCTACGCCCTCTGGGGCCAACGTCCTGACTTTC. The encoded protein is CASSKTWGTATPSGANVLTF.

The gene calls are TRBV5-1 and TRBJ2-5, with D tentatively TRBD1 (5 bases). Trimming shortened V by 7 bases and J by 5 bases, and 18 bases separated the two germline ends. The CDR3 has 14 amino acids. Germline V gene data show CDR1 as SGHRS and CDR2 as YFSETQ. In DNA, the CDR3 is TGCGCCAGCCTCAAGGACCCCGCAGGGGAGACCCAGTACTTC. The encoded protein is CASLKDPAGETQYF.

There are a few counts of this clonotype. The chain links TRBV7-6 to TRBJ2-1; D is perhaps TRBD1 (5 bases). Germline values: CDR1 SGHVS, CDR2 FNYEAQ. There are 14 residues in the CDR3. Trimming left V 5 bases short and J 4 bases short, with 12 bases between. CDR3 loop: CASSDTGLYNEQFF. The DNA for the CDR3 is TGTGCCAGCAGCGATACAGGCCTATACAATGAGCAGTTCTTC.

CDR3 residues: CASSQEMTDASYEQYF. The CDR3, as DNA: TGTGCCAGCAGCCAAGAAATGACAGACGCCTCCTACGAGCAGTACTTC. The rearrangement uses TRBV4-2 and TRBJ2-7; possibly TRBD1 for D (5 bases). With 0 bases removed from V and 0 bases from J, the gap between germline ends came to 12 bases. Germline V CDR1 and CDR2: LGHNA, YNFKEQ. The length of the CDR3 is 16 residues.

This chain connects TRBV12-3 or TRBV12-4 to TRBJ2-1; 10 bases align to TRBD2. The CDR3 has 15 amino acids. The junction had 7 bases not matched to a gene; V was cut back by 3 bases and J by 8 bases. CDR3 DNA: TGTGCCAGCAGTTTTACTAGCGGGAACCTGGATGAGCAGTTCTTC. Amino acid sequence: CASSFTSGNLDEQFF.